Included here is one T cell receptor (beta chain) sequence, with context. Its target is unknown. One end of the junction varies from germline; a read error may be responsible. Produced via immunoSEQ multiplex PCR; TCRdb's table is partial and in-frame only. The sample contains around 67,000 clones, roughly nine tenths of which appear only once. This sample is part of a study of OX40 agonist ivuxolimab in advanced cancers. Overall study context: A mean age of approximately 60 years, range 23 to 79, was recorded, and 70% to 85% were male.

Study results and limitations: The average count of expanded clones was higher among CD8+ T cells than among CD4+.

CDR3 length: 14 residues. Germline V CDR1 and CDR2: SGHDN, FVKESK. This sequence was found in an adult with an advanced solid tumor such as melanoma, head and neck, liver or kidney cancer. The input for sequencing was CD4+ or CD8+ T cells sorted from blood, taken in a trial of the OX40 agonist ivuxolimab. V is TRBV14 and J is TRBJ1-4, with D unresolved. Here the CDR3 reads CASSPGYANEKLFF. CDR3 bases: TGTGCCAGCAGCCCCGGCTACGCTAACGAAAAACTGTTTTTT.